This is a list of T cell receptor beta chains from one sample in a study of cytomegalovirus exposure and HLA in healthy donors. The protocol was immunoSEQ multiplex PCR, while the TCRdb copy is restricted to in-frame clones and leaves out a portion. The table includes about 200,000 clones, roughly 84% detected once. Sequencing was done on a sample of PBMCs. The source is a woman in her 30s in good health and CMV-seropositive. CDR3s include the opening cysteine and the closing phenylalanine or tryptophan. A D gene is named only where the DNA matches it firmly. Some rows mark clone size as missing; the rest say once, few, many or name a class of expanded clone.

d_gene	j_gene	abundance	v_gene	CDR3aa	CDR3nt
TRBD2	TRBJ2-7	-	TRBV6-1	CASSEGLAREQYF	TGTGCCAGCAGTGAAGGACTAGCACGGGAGCAGTACTTC
-	TRBJ2-3	-	TRBV11-2	CASSLAGQSTDTQYF	TGTGCCAGCAGCTTAGCCGGACAGAGCACAGATACGCAGTATTTT
-	TRBJ1-2	-	TRBV5-6	CASSLGQTYGYTF	TGTGCCAGCAGCTTGGGACAGACCTATGGCTACACCTTC
-	TRBJ2-2	-	TRBV7-9	CASSGWDKTNTGELFF	TGTGCCAGCAGCGGTTGGGACAAGACGAACACCGGGGAGCTGTTTTTT
-	TRBJ1-5	-	TRBV2	CASTPNGYSNQPQHF	TGTGCCAGCACTCCAAACGGGTATAGCAATCAGCCCCAGCATTTT
-	TRBJ1-4	-	TRBV5-1	CASSSSGRTGPTNEKLFF	TGCGCCAGCAGCTCTTCAGGGAGGACGGGCCCAACTAATGAAAAACTGTTTTTT
-	TRBJ1-2	once	TRBV18	CASQGTPLKGYTF	TGTGCCAGCCAGGGGACCCCACTTAAGGGCTACACCTTC
-	TRBJ1-4	-	TRBV29-1	CSVEEGATNEKLFF	TGCAGCGTTGAGGAGGGAGCAACTAATGAAAAACTGTTTTTT
-	TRBJ2-3	once	TRBV6-5	CASSYGWTVADTQYF	TGTGCCAGCAGTTACGGGTGGACAGTAGCAGATACGCAGTATTTT
-	TRBJ2-7	-	TRBV28	CASSPGHSNEQYF	TGTGCCAGCAGCCCGGGACATTCGAACGAGCAGTACTTC
TRBD2	TRBJ2-5	once	TRBV7-3	CASSLRGEGETQYF	TGTGCCAGCAGCTTAAGAGGGGAGGGTGAGACCCAGTACTTC
TRBD2	TRBJ2-1	-	TRBV7-3	CASSLQGLAGDNEQFF	TGTGCCAGCAGCTTACAGGGTCTAGCGGGGGACAATGAGCAGTTCTTC
TRBD2	TRBJ2-2	-	TRBV29-1	CSVRVAGANTGELFF	TGCAGCGTGAGGGTAGCGGGAGCGAACACCGGGGAGCTGTTTTTT
TRBD1	TRBJ2-1	-	TRBV5-6	CASSFFGTASYNEQFF	TGTGCCAGCAGCTTTTTTGGGACAGCCTCCTACAATGAGCAGTTCTTC
TRBD1	TRBJ2-5	-	TRBV5-1	CASRYTGDETQYF	TGCGCCAGCAGGTATACAGGGGATGAGACCCAGTACTTC
TRBD1	TRBJ1-2	-	TRBV6-6	CASSPGQAQGYTF	TGTGCCAGCAGCCCCGGACAGGCCCAAGGCTACACCTTC
-	TRBJ2-3	-	TRBV28	CASSLLGVTDTQYF	TGTGCCAGCAGTTTACTGGGAGTCACAGATACGCAGTATTTT
TRBD2	TRBJ2-3	-	TRBV28	CASNTGSGTPLPQYF	TGTGCCAGCAATACGGGTAGCGGGACACCCCTTCCCCAGTATTTT
-	TRBJ2-3	few	TRBV6-1	CASSGRTYTDTQYF	TGTGCCAGCAGTGGGAGGACCTACACAGATACGCAGTATTTT
TRBD2	TRBJ2-5	-	TRBV19	CASSIGGLAVETQYF	TGTGCCAGTAGTATTGGGGGACTAGCAGTAGAGACCCAGTACTTC
-	TRBJ2-7	-	TRBV6-5	CASSRFAGGEQYF	TGTGCCAGCAGTAGGTTTGCGGGTGGCGAGCAGTACTTC
TRBD2	TRBJ2-1	-	TRBV5-1	CASSSLAGGDNEQFF	TGCGCCAGCAGCTCGCTAGCGGGAGGAGACAATGAGCAGTTCTTC
-	TRBJ2-7	-	TRBV6-6	CASSYPDGEQYF	TGTGCCAGCAGTTACCCCGACGGGGAGCAGTACTTC
TRBD2	TRBJ2-3	-	TRBV7-9	CASSHRLAGVSDTQYF	TGTGCCAGCAGCCACCGACTAGCGGGAGTTTCAGATACGCAGTATTTT
-	TRBJ1-1	once	TRBV27	CASSPRGADPEAFF	TGTGCCAGCAGCCCCCGTGGGGCAGACCCTGAAGCTTTCTTT
TRBD2	TRBJ2-2	-	TRBV9	CASSGLAGSGGELFF	TGTGCCAGCAGCGGCCTAGCGGGATCCGGCGGGGAGCTGTTTTTT
-	TRBJ1-1	-	TRBV11-3	CASSLAVTGPAFF	TGTGCCAGCAGCTTAGCCGTTACAGGGCCAGCTTTCTTT
TRBD2	TRBJ2-1	few	TRBV7-9	CASSAGLAGVEEQFF	TGTGCCAGCAGCGCGGGACTAGCGGGGGTGGAGGAGCAGTTCTTC
-	TRBJ2-7	-	TRBV7-2	CAEGGPVSSYEQYF	TGTGCCGAAGGAGGTCCCGTAAGCTCCTACGAGCAGTACTTC
TRBD1	TRBJ2-1	-	TRBV5-4	CASPSHTGGASYNEQFF	TGTGCCAGCCCCTCTCATACAGGGGGCGCGTCCTACAATGAGCAGTTCTTC
-	TRBJ2-7	-	TRBV6-5	CASSRGKTHEQYF	TGTGCCAGCAGCAGGGGAAAAACTCACGAGCAGTACTTC
TRBD1	TRBJ1-5	-	TRBV2	CASSADRGGDQPQHF	TGTGCCAGCAGTGCTGACAGGGGAGGCGATCAGCCCCAGCATTTT